This T cell receptor beta chain is drawn from a study of vaccination and CD4 T cells after COVID-19. Study-wide context: Overlapping spike pools from SARS-CoV-2 and HCoV-NL63, HCoV-OC43 and HCoV-229E served as culture stimuli.

Study observations and caveats: From a median of roughly 21 to 38, SARS-CoV-2-reactive clonotypes increased, though not significantly.

Cultured CD4+ T-cell DNA underwent Oncomine TCR Beta short-read sequencing. MiXCR, run by TCRdb on the PCR reads, gives a single entry per CDR3 protein. The table lists about 20,000 distinct CDR3 sequences, roughly 46% of them singletons. Indicated treatment: roughly nine-day PBMC culture with coronavirus spike peptide pools or control peptides (ViraFEST assay). Using peptide pools, antigen-specific T cells were expanded in ViraFEST before TCRs were sequenced. This CDR3 contains 16 residues. After removal of 4 bases from V and 1 base from J, the junction contained 10 bases not matched to a gene. This clonotype was observed a handful of times. Its antigen is undetermined.

The sample here was CD4+ T cells from blood, cultured in vitro, taken after SARS-CoV-2 vaccination. The clonotype was recovered from a human donor who had recovered from COVID-19. J is TRBJ2-5 and V is TRBV5-7, with 7 bases matching TRBD1. TRBV5-7 qualifies as an ORF whose function is uncertain. Here the CDR3 reads CASSARDRVIQETQYF. The CDR3 nucleotides are TGTGCCAGCAGCGCCCGGGACAGAGTAATCCAAGAGACCCAGTACTTC.